This T cell receptor beta chain was captured in a study of blood T cell repertoires in COVID-19. On the study more broadly: In each case, the material was cDNA or gDNA derived from T cells, B-cell-depleted T cells, or PBMCs.

Original processing methods: How many nucleated cells were present was estimated from reference gene primer amplification. TCRdb keeps only in-frame clones here, not all; method: immunoSEQ multiplex PCR. V and J calls and clone size are as listed in that table; D and trimming were resolved from the DNA. This sample has roughly 250,000 clones, with approximately 86% found just once. The CDR3 contains 16 residues. V was clipped by 1 base and J by 4 bases, with 11 bases between them. Germline lookup yields CDR1 LGHDT and CDR2 YNNKEL (reference sequence). The sequencing sample was made of peripheral blood. This rearrangement joins TRBV3-1 (or the pseudogene TRBV3-2) to TRBJ2-6; D is possibly TRBD2 (7 bases). This receptor was taken from a woman aged 60-75 years with active or convalescent COVID-19. CDR3 coding DNA: TGTGCCAGCAGCCAAGCGCGGGGGCCCGGGGCCAACGTCCTGACTTTC. It specifies CASSQARGPGANVLTF.